This T cell receptor beta chain was documented in a study of cytomegalovirus exposure and HLA in healthy donors. Study observations and caveats: The authors enumerated 180 or so TCR beta chains as linked to cytomegalovirus. For most TCR sequences rarity was the rule, although some public TCRs occurred in many donors. That first-cohort TCR clusters tended to co-occur in the 95 to 150 validation repertoires was found in a later analysis.

In the case of this clone: The antigen remains unidentified.

Repertoires were generated with immunoSEQ multiplex PCR, while TCRdb's copy carries only in-frame clones and drops some. There are 250,000 to 350,000 clones in the sample; nearly 90% occur only once, and around 1% lies in the top ten. Donors were drawn from the approximately 120-subject validation cohort, separate from the roughly 670-subject first cohort. Sequencing was done on a sample of PBMCs. This TCR was sampled from a young man in good health and CMV-seronegative.

The CDR3 spells CASSVGTGFVYEQYF. As DNA, the CDR3 is TGCGCCAGCAGCGTCGGGACAGGGTTTGTCTACGAGCAGTACTTC. This rearrangement joins TRBV5-1 to TRBJ2-7; 9 bases agree with TRBD1. Germline loops: CDR1 SGHRS, CDR2 YFSETQ. V shed 4 bases and J 3 bases; nucleotides not matched to a gene: 8. This CDR3 comprises 15 residues.